These 23 T cell receptor beta chains were sequenced from one sample in a study of patients and donors after allogeneic stem cell transplantation. TCRdb re-derived calls from the RT-PCR reads in MiXCR, one entry per CDR3 protein. The sample contains about 160,000 distinct CDR3 sequences, approximately 24% of which appear only once. Sample: blood, either unsorted or a sorted T cell fraction (not recorded which). The receptor source for this set is a human donor who was either an allogeneic HSCT recipient or a stem cell or donor lymphocyte infusion donor (not recorded which). It is not recorded whose cells these are; they may come from a transplant donor.

This chain connects TRBV9 to TRBJ2-3; 8 bases align to TRBD2. Germline V gives CDR1 SGDLS, CDR2 YYNGEE. CDR3 size: 15 residues. The ends lost 2 bases at V and 5 bases at J; junction bases unmatched: 7. This CDR3 is CASSVSGTVGDTQYF. The CDR3 coding sequence is TGTGCCAGCAGCGTTAGCGGGACTGTCGGAGATACGCAGTATTTT.

CDR3 DNA: TGTGCCAGCAGTCGGACTAGCGGGAGATCCGAGCAGTACTTC. Protein product: CASSRTSGRSEQYF. The rearrangement links TRBV6-2 or TRBV6-3 to TRBJ2-7; TRBD2 agrees at 13 bases. CDR3 length: 14 residues. The germline V gene encodes CDR1 MNHEY and CDR2 SVGEGT. Losses at the gene ends were 5 bases for V and 6 bases for J; bases not matched to a gene: 4.

In this sample, this clonotype turned up a few times. The CDR3, as DNA: TGTGCCTGGAGCCGCGGGGGCCAAGCCGCTATGAACACTGAAGCTTTCTTT. Its translation: CAWSRGGQAAMNTEAFF. The V call is TRBV30, the J call TRBJ1-1, with D maybe TRBD1 (6 bases). Per germline, CDR1 GTSNPN and CDR2 SVGIG (reference sequence). V dropped 3 bases and J dropped 0 bases, with 20 bases sitting between them. The CDR3 spans 17 residues. The variable domain in full, completed from reference TRBV30 and TRBJ1-1, reads SQTIHQWPATLVQPVGSPLSLECTVEGTSNPNLYWYRQAAGRGLQLLFYSVGIGQISSEVPQNLSASRPQDRQFILSSKKLLLSDSGFYLCAWSRGGQAAMNTEAFFGQGTRLTVV.

This clonotype occurred a few times. The chain carries TRBV9 and TRBJ2-7; D may match TRBD1 or TRBD2 (5 bases each). The CDR3 loop spans 16 amino acids. V lost 3 bases, J lost 0 bases, and 16 bases lay in between. The V gene's germline CDR1 is SGDLS and CDR2 YYNGEE. CDR3 protein: CASSDAWGSSSYEQYF. CDR3 coding DNA: TGTGCCAGCAGCGACGCTTGGGGGTCGAGCTCCTACGAGCAGTACTTC.

The V call is TRBV15, the J call TRBJ1-2; 8 nucleotides match TRBD1. The CDR3 covers 14 residues. The ends lost 3 bases at V and 6 bases at J; junction bases unmatched: 6. The germline gives CDR1 LNHNV, CDR2 YYDKDF (reference sequence). The CDR3 spells CATSSPGTGDGYTF. CDR3 DNA sequence: TGTGCCACCAGCAGTCCCGGGACAGGAGATGGCTACACCTTC.

Only a few counts were recorded for this clonotype. The chain uses TRBV7-3 and TRBJ1-1; D not certain. Germline lookup yields CDR1 SGHTA and CDR2 FQGTGA. V lost 5 bases, J lost 4 bases, and 11 bases lay in between. This CDR3 contains 13 residues. The CDR3 coding sequence is TGTGCCAGCAGCCGGGATAGATCCACTGAAGCTTTCTTT. Amino acid sequence: CASSRDRSTEAFF.

The table lists this clonotype with a few counts. J is TRBJ2-3 and V is TRBV20-1, with 12 bases identical to TRBD2. The J segment lost 4 bases and the V segment lost 7 bases, leaving 12 bases of the junction unmatched. This CDR3 is 16 amino acids long. The V gene's germline CDR1 is DFQATT and CDR2 SNEGSKA (reference sequence). The CDR3 DNA sequence: TGCAGTGGAGCCCTAGCGGGAGGGCCCCTGGCAGATACGCAGTATTTT. Amino acid sequence: CSGALAGGPLADTQYF.

This clonotype was recorded many times. This sequence joins TRBV5-1 and TRBJ1-1; no reliable D call. The CDR3 totals 13 residues. Trimming stripped 0 bases from V and 5 bases from J, with 8 bases between. Germline V gene lookup returns CDR1 SGHRS and CDR2 YFSETQ. The CDR3 DNA follows: TGCGCCAGCAGCTTGGTCGCGGGGACTGAAGCTTTCTTT. It specifies CASSLVAGTEAFF.

The CDR3 DNA follows: TGCAGCGTCTCGGGACGGCTGAACACTGAAGCTTTCTTT. Protein sequence: CSVSGRLNTEAFF. V gene TRBV29-1 combines with J gene TRBJ1-1, with a weak D call TRBD1 (5 bases). Germline V lookup: CDR1 SQVTM, CDR2 ANQGSEA. The CDR3 runs 13 residues. The germline V and J ends were trimmed by 6 bases and 0 bases, with 11 bases remaining between them.

The V and J genes are TRBV7-9 and TRBJ1-1, with 10 nucleotides matching TRBD1. The CDR3 consists of 13 residues. Per germline, CDR1 SEHNR and CDR2 FQNEAQ (reference sequence). J lost 6 bases, V lost 7 bases, and 5 bases had no gene match. The DNA for the CDR3 is TGTGCCAGCAACAGGGACAGGGGACCTGAAGCTTTCTTT. Encoded protein: CASNRDRGPEAFF. The variable domain in full, with the rest retrieved from reference TRBV7-9 and TRBJ1-1, is DTGVSQNPRHKITKRGQNVTFRCDPISEHNRLYWYRQTLGQGPEFLTYFQNEAQLEKSRLLSDRFSAERPKGSFSTLEIQRTEQGDSAMYLCASNRDRGPEAFFGQGTRLTVV.

The J gene is TRBJ1-5, the V gene TRBV7-2, with TRBD1 matching 9 bases. Unmatched junction bases numbered 4, after V lost 2 bases and J lost 5 bases. Germline V gene sequence: CDR1 SGHTA, CDR2 FQGNSA. The CDR3 covers 15 residues. The CDR3 DNA is TGTGCCAGCAGCTTAACGGGGACAGGGTATCAGCCCCAGCATTTT. Its translation: CASSLTGTGYQPQHF.

This clonotype occurred a few times. The chain carries TRBV6-6 and TRBJ1-2; 10 nucleotides agree with TRBD1. The CDR3 sequence is 15 residues long. The germline V gene encodes CDR1 MNHNY and CDR2 SVGAGI (reference sequence). The trim removed 2 bases at V and 7 bases at J, leaving 7 bases unmatched. The CDR3 reads CASSYTGTGDRGYTF. The CDR3 bases are TGTGCCAGCAGTTACACCGGGACAGGGGATCGTGGCTACACCTTC.

The sample holds a few counts of this clonotype. V and J are TRBV6-5 and TRBJ1-2; D remains unclear. This CDR3 has 13 amino acids. Germline V gene lookup returns CDR1 MNHEY and CDR2 SVGAGI. The germline V and J ends were trimmed by 2 bases and 3 bases, with 7 bases remaining between them. The CDR3 sequence: CASSYGVHYGYTF. CDR3 nucleotide sequence: TGTGCCAGCAGTTACGGGGTCCACTATGGCTACACCTTC.

This clonotype appeared many times. The chain is built from TRBV20-1 and TRBJ1-1; D is uncertain. Germline V gene data show CDR1 as DFQATT and CDR2 as SNEGSKA (reference sequence). Trimming stripped 2 bases from V and 4 bases from J, with 14 bases between. CDR3 length: 14 amino acids. The CDR3 here is CSARPQAGSTEAFF. CDR3 coding DNA: TGCAGTGCTAGACCCCAGGCGGGGAGCACTGAAGCTTTCTTT.

The rearrangement joins TRBV18 to TRBJ1-1; no definite D call. Germline V gene sequence: CDR1 KGHSH, CDR2 LQKENI. The CDR3 is 16 residues long. Trimming took off 3 bases at V and 0 bases at J, with 14 bases between the two ends. For the CDR3, the DNA is TGTGCCAGCTCACCCTCCCGGCAGTTATTGAACACTGAAGCTTTCTTT. Protein: CASSPSRQLLNTEAFF.

This clonotype was observed a few times. The rearrangement uses TRBV3-1 and TRBJ1-2; 10 bases are a match to TRBD1. Germline V gene lookup returns CDR1 LGHDT and CDR2 YNNKEL (reference sequence). The CDR3 is made up of 17 amino acids. V lost 4 bases to trimming and J lost 3 bases; unmatched junction nucleotides: 11. The CDR3 coding sequence is TGTGCCAGCAGCCCATCAGGACAGGGGGATAACGACTATGGCTACACCTTC. It encodes CASSPSGQGDNDYGYTF.

This clonotype was counted only a few times. The chain employs TRBV4-1 and TRBJ1-1; D may be TRBD1 (6 bases). CDR1 MGHRA and CDR2 YSYEKL come from the germline V gene. V gave up 3 bases and J gave up 3 bases, with 11 bases separating them. This CDR3 is 14 amino acids long. The CDR3 region has the DNA TGCGCCAGCAGCCACCCAGGGGAGGACACTGAAGCTTTCTTT. Translated: CASSHPGEDTEAFF.

The table lists this clonotype with a few counts. This chain connects TRBV12-3 or TRBV12-4 to TRBJ2-3; 12 nucleotides line up with TRBD2. This CDR3 region has 16 residues. Trimming removed 4 bases from V and 0 bases from J; junction bases left unmatched: 2. The CDR3, as DNA: TGTGCCAGCAGTTCCGGGACTAGCGGGAGCACAGATACGCAGTATTTT. Translation gives CASSSGTSGSTDTQYF.

This chain uses TRBV11-2 with TRBJ1-2; D is ambiguous. This CDR3 comprises 13 residues. Germline V gene sequence: CDR1 SGHAT, CDR2 FQNNGV. Trimming pared 0 bases from V and 8 bases from J, leaving 10 bases between. Here the CDR3 reads CASSLDLNSGYTF. The CDR3, as DNA: TGTGCCAGCAGCTTAGATCTTAACAGCGGCTACACCTTC.

This clonotype was counted only a few times. The CDR3 reads CASSSTGQGLGETQYF. CDR3 bases: TGTGCCAGCAGCTCAACGGGACAGGGATTGGGGGAGACCCAGTACTTC. V gene TRBV7-9 combines with J gene TRBJ2-5; the match to TRBD1 covers 9 bases. This CDR3 is 16 amino acids long. Per the germline V gene, CDR1 is SEHNR and CDR2 is FQNEAQ (reference sequence). V gave up 4 bases and J gave up 5 bases; unmatched junction bases: 11.

This clonotype turned up a few times. V and J are TRBV6-5 and TRBJ2-3, with D uncertain. This CDR3 is built from 13 residues. CDR1 and CDR2 (germline): MNHEY, SVGAGI. Trimming stripped 2 bases from V and 3 bases from J, with 6 bases between. Here the CDR3 DNA reads TGTGCCAGCAGTTACGCCGATACAGATACGCAGTATTTT. It codes for CASSYADTDTQYF.

The J gene is TRBJ1-1, the V gene TRBV12-3 or TRBV12-4; 12 nucleotides match TRBD1. With 5 bases clipped from V and 1 base from J, the junction kept 8 bases outside the gene matches. CDR3 length: 17 residues. Here the CDR3 reads CASSLGTGGDRNTEAFF. The CDR3 nucleotides are TGTGCCAGCAGTCTCGGGACAGGGGGCGATCGGAACACTGAAGCTTTCTTT.

This clonotype has more than one count but fewer than ten. The V call is TRBV3-1, the J call TRBJ2-7; D may be TRBD1 (6 bases). Trimming left V 0 bases short and J 7 bases short, with 7 bases between. There are 12 residues in the CDR3. Germline V gives CDR1 LGHDT, CDR2 YNNKEL (reference sequence). CDR3 in amino acids: CASSQDQGEQYF. In DNA, the CDR3 is TGTGCCAGCAGCCAAGATCAGGGGGAGCAGTACTTC.